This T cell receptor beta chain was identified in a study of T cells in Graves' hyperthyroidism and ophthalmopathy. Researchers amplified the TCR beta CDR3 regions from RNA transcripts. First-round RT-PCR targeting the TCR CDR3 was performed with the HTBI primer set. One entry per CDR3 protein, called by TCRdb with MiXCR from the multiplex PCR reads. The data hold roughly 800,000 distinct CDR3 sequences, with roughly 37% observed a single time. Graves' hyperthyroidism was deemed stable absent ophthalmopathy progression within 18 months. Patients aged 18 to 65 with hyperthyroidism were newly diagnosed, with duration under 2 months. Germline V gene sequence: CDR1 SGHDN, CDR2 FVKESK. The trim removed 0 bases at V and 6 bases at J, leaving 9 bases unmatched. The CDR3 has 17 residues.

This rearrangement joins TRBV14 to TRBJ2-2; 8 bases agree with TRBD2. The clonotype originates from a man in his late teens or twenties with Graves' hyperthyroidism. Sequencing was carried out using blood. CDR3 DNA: TGTGCCAGCAGCCAAGATCAACGGGAGGGCATTTCCGGGGAGCTGTTTTTT. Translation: CASSQDQREGISGELFF. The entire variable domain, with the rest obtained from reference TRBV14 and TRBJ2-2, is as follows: EAGVTQFPSHSVIEKGQTVTLRCDPISGHDNLYWYRRVMGKEIKFLLHFVKESKQDESGMPNNRFLAERTGGTYSTLKVQPAELEDSGVYFCASSQDQREGISGELFFGEGSRLTVL.